The 30 T cell receptor beta chains in this list originate from one sample, sequenced in a study of shared T cell receptors in the human thymus. Measured with immunoSEQ multiplex PCR; TCRdb has only the in-frame clones, and not every one. The sample holds almost 550,000 clones; approximately 80% are singletons and the top ten take about 0.013%. These same records also appear under a second study, on human thymus T cells.

The sample was thymocytes. Every receptor here comes from a boy in the first two years of life with a congenital heart defect.

The V gene is TRBV29-1, the J gene TRBJ2-7, with D maybe TRBD2 (6 bases). This CDR3 is built from 13 residues. Germline V gene sequence: CDR1 SQVTM, CDR2 ANQGSEA. The V end was cut by 7 bases, the J end by 0 bases, with 13 bases between. The CDR3 loop is CSAIAVRSYEQYF. The DNA of the CDR3 is TGCAGCGCTATAGCGGTCCGCTCCTACGAGCAGTACTTC.

V gene TRBV30 combines with J gene TRBJ2-4; 8 bases map to TRBD2. Unmatched junction bases numbered 5, after V lost 8 bases and J lost 5 bases. Germline V CDR1 and CDR2: GTSNPN, SVGIG (reference sequence). The CDR3 covers 12 residues. Here the CDR3 reads CALGRGENIQYF. CDR3 bases: TGTGCCCTCGGGCGGGGGGAAAACATTCAGTACTTC.

The chain joins TRBV11-2 to TRBJ2-7; 11 bases are a match to TRBD1. The germline gives CDR1 SGHAT, CDR2 FQNNGV. The CDR3 is 18 residues long. V gave up 6 bases and J gave up 0 bases; unmatched junction bases: 13. CDR3 DNA sequence: TGTGCCAGCAGTACAATCGGGACAGGGGGTTCCCGCTCCTACGAGCAGTACTTC. Protein: CASSTIGTGGSRSYEQYF. The full variable domain, completed using reference TRBV11-2 and TRBJ2-7, is EAGVAQSPRYKIIEKRQSVAFWCNPISGHATLYWYQQILGQGPKLLIQFQNNGVVDDSQLPKDRFSAERLKGVDSTLKIQPAKLEDSAVYLCASSTIGTGGSRSYEQYFGPGTRLTVT.

The chain has TRBV14 and TRBJ2-7; 7 nucleotides align to TRBD2. The ends lost 1 base at V and 7 bases at J; junction bases unmatched: 7. In germline, CDR1 is SGHDN, CDR2 FVKESK. This CDR3 comprises 14 residues. CDR3 loop: CASSQVRGRGEQYF. For the CDR3, the DNA is TGTGCCAGCAGCCAAGTCCGCGGGAGAGGAGAGCAGTACTTC.

V and J are TRBV23-1 and TRBJ2-1, with D perhaps TRBD1 (5 bases). TRBV23-1 is given ORF status, its function remaining uncertain. The V gene lost 0 bases and the J gene lost 0 bases, with 15 bases spanning the gap. The CDR3 has 18 amino acids. The DNA for the CDR3 is TGCGCCAGCAGTCAATCTTGGGATACAGGTAGCTCCTACAATGAGCAGTTCTTC. Amino acid sequence: CASSQSWDTGSSYNEQFF.

The CDR3 here is CASSLDGQGGGTDTQYF. CDR3 nucleotide sequence: TGCGCCAGCAGCTTGGATGGGCAGGGCGGGGGCACAGATACGCAGTATTTT. The V call is TRBV5-1, the J call TRBJ2-3, with D maybe TRBD2 (6 bases). V was shortened by 0 bases and J by 1 base, with 15 bases between the two germline ends. The V gene's germline CDR1 is SGHRS and CDR2 YFSETQ. The CDR3 has 17 amino acids.

This clone appeared once. The chain has TRBV2 and TRBJ1-3, with D possibly matching TRBD1 (5 bases). V was clipped by 7 bases and J by 1 base, with 14 bases between them. The CDR3 is 15 amino acids. In germline, CDR1 is SNHLY, CDR2 FYNNEI. CDR3 bases: TGTGCCAGCACCCCAAGGAGGGGTTCTGGAAACACCATATATTTT. This translates into CASTPRRGSGNTIYF.

This chain links TRBV27 with TRBJ1-5, with TRBD1 matching over 9 bases. The trim removed 6 bases at V and 0 bases at J, leaving 9 bases unmatched. The germline V gene has CDR1 MNHEY and CDR2 SMNVEV (reference sequence). The CDR3 is 17 residues long. CDR3 nucleotide sequence: TGTGCCAGCAGAGAAACAGGGGGCTCATTTAGCAATCAGCCCCAGCATTTT. Translated: CASRETGGSFSNQPQHF.

This chain uses TRBV7-9 with TRBJ2-1; TRBD2 matches at 15 bases. Losses at the gene ends were 5 bases for V and 16 bases for J; bases not matched to a gene: 9. This CDR3 has 14 amino acids. Per the germline V gene, CDR1 is SEHNR and CDR2 is FQNEAQ (reference sequence). The DNA of the CDR3 is TGTGCCAGCAGCCCCCGGGGACTAGCGGGAGGATACTTCTTC. As protein: CASSPRGLAGGYFF.

This clone is a singleton in its sample. The genes are TRBV7-2 and TRBJ1-3; 7 bases agree with TRBD1. Germline lookup yields CDR1 SGHTA and CDR2 FQGNSA. The V and J ends lost 2 bases and 0 bases, in that order; junction bases with no gene match: 7. This CDR3 has 17 amino acids. The CDR3 coding sequence is TGTGCCAGCAGCTTACGGGAGACAGGGCTCTCTGGAAACACCATATATTTT. This sequence encodes CASSLRETGLSGNTIYF.

This clone showed up just a few times. The chain carries TRBV27 and TRBJ2-3; 11 positions match TRBD2. Germline V lookup: CDR1 MNHEY, CDR2 SMNVEV (reference sequence). After removal of 8 bases from V and 1 base from J, the junction contained 14 bases not matched to a gene. The CDR3 length is 18 residues. The CDR3 sequence is CASASIRTSGRCTDTQYF. The CDR3 DNA is TGTGCCAGCGCTTCTATTCGGACTAGCGGGCGTTGCACAGATACGCAGTATTTT.

In this sample, this clone turned up once. This chain joins TRBV27 and TRBJ1-2; 9 positions agree with TRBD1. V lost 5 bases to trimming and J lost 1 base; unmatched junction nucleotides: 5. This CDR3 spans 15 amino acids. The germline CDR1 and CDR2 sequences are MNHEY and SMNVEV (reference sequence). The CDR3 nucleotides read TGTGCCAGCAGTCAATCGACAGGGGGTAACTATGGCTACACCTTC. It codes for CASSQSTGGNYGYTF.

The V call is TRBV11-2, the J call TRBJ2-1; perhaps TRBD2 as D (5 bases). Trimming shortened V by 4 bases and J by 5 bases, and 15 bases separated the two germline ends. The CDR3 totals 15 residues. Germline lookup yields CDR1 SGHAT and CDR2 FQNNGV. The CDR3 coding sequence is TGTGCCAGCAGCTGTGAAAGGACTGGGAACAATGAGCAGTTCTTC. Translation: CASSCERTGNNEQFF.

J is TRBJ2-3 and V is TRBV30, with TRBD1 matching 8 bases. The germline CDR1 and CDR2 sequences are GTSNPN and SVGIG (reference sequence). V was clipped by 2 bases and J by 0 bases; unmatched bases: 7. The CDR3 has 16 amino acids. CDR3 nucleotides: TGTGCCTGGAGTCGATACAGGGGGGTCAGCACAGATACGCAGTATTTT. Protein product: CAWSRYRGVSTDTQYF.

This clone was counted between two and nine times. The CDR3 DNA reads as TGTGCCACCAGCCGAGGAGACGGGACACCTTCCTATGGCTACACCTTC. As protein: CATSRGDGTPSYGYTF. The chain recombines TRBV15 with TRBJ1-2; tentatively, D is TRBD1 (6 bases). Germline CDR1 is LNHNV and CDR2 is YYDKDF (reference sequence). The CDR3 contains 16 residues. V was cut by 5 bases and J by 4 bases, with 20 bases left in between.

This clone was found a few times. The DNA for the CDR3 is TGTGCTAGTGGCGCGACAGGGGAGGGAAACACCATATATTTT. It is translated as CASGATGEGNTIYF. This chain connects TRBV12-5 to TRBJ1-3, with TRBD1 identical over 8 bases. The junction had 5 bases not matched to a gene; V was cut back by 6 bases and J by 4 bases. CDR3 size: 14 residues. Germline V CDR1 and CDR2: LGHNT, FRNRAP.

This clone has only a few counts. The chain employs TRBV18 and TRBJ2-5; TRBD2 matches at 7 bases. The CDR3 is made up of 15 amino acids. The V gene's germline CDR1 is KGHSH and CDR2 LQKENI. The V and J ends lost 2 bases and 4 bases, in that order; junction bases with no gene match: 7. The CDR3 is CASSPAGEGPETQYF. In nucleotides, the CDR3 is TGTGCCAGCTCACCAGCGGGGGAGGGCCCAGAGACCCAGTACTTC.

The genes are TRBV5-4 and TRBJ2-5; D may be TRBD1 (5 bases). CDR1 and CDR2 (germline): SGHNT, YYREEE (reference sequence). Trimming cost V 4 bases and J 5 bases, with 21 bases left between them. The CDR3 length is 16 residues. The CDR3 DNA follows: TGTGCCAGCAGCCGTCGACCAGGGTCTCCGAGGGAGACCCAGTACTTC. It codes for CASSRRPGSPRETQYF. The full variable domain, its missing parts supplied by reference TRBV5-4 and TRBJ2-5, is ETGVTQSPTHLIKTRGQQVTLRCSSQSGHNTVSWYQQALGQGPQFIFQYYREEENGRGNFPPRFSGLQFPNYSSELNVNALELDDSALYLCASSRRPGSPRETQYFGPGTRLLVL.

The CDR3 here is CASSPRTGTSSRGTYEQYF. The DNA of the CDR3 is TGTGCCAGCAGCCCTAGGACAGGGACCAGCTCGAGGGGTACCTACGAGCAGTACTTC. V gene TRBV7-2 combines with J gene TRBJ2-7; 8 bases agree with TRBD1. CDR1 SGHTA and CDR2 FQGNSA come from the germline V gene. The trim removed 5 bases at V and 2 bases at J, leaving 20 bases unmatched. The CDR3 is 19 amino acids.

V usage is TRBV28 and J usage is TRBJ1-5; TRBD1 aligns across 11 bases. Germline V gene sequence: CDR1 MDHEN, CDR2 SYDVKM. J was trimmed by 2 bases and V by 6 bases; bases with no gene match: 6. The CDR3 totals 16 residues. The chain's CDR3 is CASRDRGRRGNQPQHF. The CDR3 DNA follows: TGTGCCAGCAGGGACAGGGGGCGCCGGGGCAATCAGCCCCAGCATTTT.

V is TRBV10-3 and J is TRBJ2-7; maybe TRBD2 (5 bases). Germline V gives CDR1 ENHRY, CDR2 SYGVKD. The V gene lost 9 bases and the J gene lost 3 bases, with 12 bases spanning the gap. This CDR3 has 12 residues. The CDR3 loop reads CAIRGLDYEQYF. CDR3 nucleotide sequence: TGTGCCATTAGAGGACTGGACTACGAGCAGTACTTC.

The rearrangement uses TRBV5-1 and TRBJ2-7, with a tentative D call TRBD2 (6 bases). The CDR3 covers 16 residues. Looked up from germline, CDR1 is SGHRS and CDR2 is YFSETQ. Trimming removed 3 bases from V and 1 base from J, with 17 bases in between. The CDR3 DNA is TGCGCCAGCAGCTCGCGGGACTTTGAAGCTTCCTACGAGCAGTACTTC. It translates to CASSSRDFEASYEQYF.

The chain carries TRBV4-1 and TRBJ1-5, with 7 bases aligning to TRBD1. J gave up 7 bases and V 1 base, and 4 bases lay outside the gene matches. This CDR3 spans 14 amino acids. From germline, CDR1 is MGHRA and CDR2 YSYEKL. DNA of the CDR3: TGCGCCAGCAGCCAAGCTACAGGGGTACAGCCCCAGCATTTT. It codes for CASSQATGVQPQHF.

This clone was picked up one time. CDR3 nucleotide sequence: TGTGCCAGCAGCTGGGACAGGAGCGGTGACACTGAAGCTTTCTTT. The encoded protein is CASSWDRSGDTEAFF. The rearrangement uses TRBV5-6 and TRBJ1-1; 8 bases are a match to TRBD1. The CDR3 loop spans 15 amino acids. J was trimmed by 3 bases and V by 3 bases; bases with no gene match: 7. From germline, CDR1 is SGHDT and CDR2 YYEEEE.

As concerns this clone: An end of the junction differs from the germline gene, which may be a read error. This chain links TRBV7-7 with TRBJ2-7; the match to TRBD2 covers 10 bases. Germline CDR1 and CDR2: SSHAT and FNYEAQ (reference sequence). The CDR3 is 16 amino acids. CDR3 DNA sequence: TGTGCTAGCAGCTCCCGAGCGGGGGGGGGTACCTACGAGCAGTACTTC. It codes for CASSSRAGGGTYEQYF. The full variable domain, in which reference TRBV7-7 and TRBJ2-7 provide the parts outside the CDR3, is GAGVSQSPRYKVTKRGQDVTLRCDPISSHATLYWYQQALGQGPEFLTYFNYEAQPDKSGLPSDRFSAERPEGSISTLTIQRTEQRDSAMYRCASSSRAGGGTYEQYFGPGTRLTVT.

The rearrangement joins TRBV5-1 to TRBJ2-1, with D possibly being TRBD2 (6 bases). This CDR3 is built from 16 residues. CDR1 and CDR2 (germline): SGHRS, YFSETQ. Trimming left V 0 bases short and J 5 bases short, with 15 bases between. The CDR3 DNA reads as TGCGCCAGCAGCTTGGTGGCTAGCGCCCTCGACAATGAGCAGTTCTTC. Protein product: CASSLVASALDNEQFF.

This clone came up a few times. The J gene is TRBJ1-5, the V gene TRBV27, with D unclear. V was pared by 7 bases and J by 2 bases, with 6 bases between. Germline values: CDR1 MNHEY, CDR2 SMNVEV (reference sequence). The CDR3 consists of 12 residues. CDR3 region: CASTCGNQPQHF. CDR3 nucleotide sequence: TGTGCCAGCACTTGCGGCAATCAGCCCCAGCATTTT.

This chain links TRBV11-1 with TRBJ2-7; D perhaps matches TRBD2 (5 bases). V lost 1 base and J lost 1, with 11 bases in between. CDR1 is SGHAT and CDR2 is FQDESV in the germline V gene (reference sequence). The CDR3 spans 15 residues. The CDR3 DNA reads TGTGCCAGCAGCTTAGGGAGCGGCAGATCCTACGAGCAGTACTTC. Protein product: CASSLGSGRSYEQYF.

The J gene is TRBJ2-7, the V gene TRBV28; D is unresolved. Germline CDR1 and CDR2: MDHEN and SYDVKM. Trimming removed 2 bases from V and 4 bases from J, with 15 bases in between. The CDR3 loop spans 15 amino acids. Written as DNA, the CDR3 is TGTGCCAGCAGTTTACAGGTCCCCGTCAGATACGAGCAGTACTTC. As protein: CASSLQVPVRYEQYF.

V usage is TRBV27 and J usage is TRBJ2-1; 8 bases are shared with TRBD2. J gave up 8 bases and V 5 bases, and 17 bases lay outside the gene matches. Germline CDR1 is MNHEY and CDR2 is SMNVEV (reference sequence). The CDR3 runs 17 residues. The DNA for the CDR3 is TGTGCCAGCAGTGAGGGGTTATCCGGACTAGCTAAAGATGAGCAGTTCTTC. As protein: CASSEGLSGLAKDEQFF.